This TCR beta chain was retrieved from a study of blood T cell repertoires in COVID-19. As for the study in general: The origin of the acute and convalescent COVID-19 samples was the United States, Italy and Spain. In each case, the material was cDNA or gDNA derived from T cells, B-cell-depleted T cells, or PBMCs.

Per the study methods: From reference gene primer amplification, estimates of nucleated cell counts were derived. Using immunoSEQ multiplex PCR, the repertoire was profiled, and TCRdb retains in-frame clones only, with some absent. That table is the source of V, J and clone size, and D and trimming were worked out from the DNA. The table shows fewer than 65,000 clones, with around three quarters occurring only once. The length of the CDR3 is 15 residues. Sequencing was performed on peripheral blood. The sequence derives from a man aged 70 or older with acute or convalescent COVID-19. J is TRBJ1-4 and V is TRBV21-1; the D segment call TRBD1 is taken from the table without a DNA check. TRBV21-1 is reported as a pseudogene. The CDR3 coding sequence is TGTGCCAGCAGCAACTCCCAGGGGACTAATGAAAAACTGTTTTTT. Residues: CASSNSQGTNEKLFF.